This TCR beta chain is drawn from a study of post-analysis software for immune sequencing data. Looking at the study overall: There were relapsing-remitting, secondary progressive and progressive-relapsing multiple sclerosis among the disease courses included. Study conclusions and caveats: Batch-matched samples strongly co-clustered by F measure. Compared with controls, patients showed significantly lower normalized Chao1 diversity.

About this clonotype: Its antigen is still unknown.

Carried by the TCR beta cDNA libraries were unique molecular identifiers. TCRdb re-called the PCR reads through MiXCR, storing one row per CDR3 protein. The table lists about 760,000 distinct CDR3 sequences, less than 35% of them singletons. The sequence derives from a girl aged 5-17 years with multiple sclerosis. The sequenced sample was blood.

Here the CDR3 DNA reads TGTGCCAGCAGCTTAAACAGGGGAAACGAGCAGTACTTC. Translation: CASSLNRGNEQYF. The chain combines TRBV7-2 with TRBJ2-7; 7 nucleotides match TRBD1. J lost 5 bases, V lost 2 bases, and 3 bases had no gene match. Germline V gene sequence: CDR1 SGHTA, CDR2 FQGNSA. CDR3 size: 13 residues.